The clone carrying this TCR beta chain was observed many times. The antigen is unknown. This sample is drawn from a study of T cells in Graves' hyperthyroidism and ophthalmopathy. Study-wide points: Ophthalmopathy cases were set apart from stable hyperthyroidism by a 13 V-J model.

This sample holds PBMCs from roughly 10 ml fresh peripheral blood. Template material for amplifying TCR beta CDR3 regions consisted of RNA transcripts. The HTBI primer set served for first-round RT-PCR of the TCR CDR3. In TCRdb, the multiplex PCR reads were re-called with MiXCR into one record per CDR3 protein. The sample includes some 770,000 distinct CDR3 sequences, about 16% seen only once; the top ten take around 7.7%. Trimming took off 6 bases at V and 7 bases at J, with 16 bases between the two ends. Germline V gene sequence: CDR1 MDHEN, CDR2 SYDVKM. This CDR3 spans 14 amino acids. The chain is built from TRBV28 and TRBJ1-5, with D unresolved. Specimen: blood. The TCR sequence derives from a man between 18 and 29 years old with Graves' hyperthyroidism. The CDR3 sequence: CASRPSLPAQPQHF. In DNA form, the CDR3 reads TGTGCCAGCAGACCCTCCTTACCGGCCCAGCCCCAGCATTTT.